Here is one T cell receptor beta chain with its context. What it binds is unknown. This record belongs to a study of T cell repertoires in cytomegalovirus infection. Notes on the study in general: Public TCR beta family frequency separated CMV-and-HLA carriers, including in an independent cohort. Predominance within the ex vivo response was attributable to HLA-C-restricted CMV-specific TCR beta clonotypes.

V was pared by 3 bases and J by 7 bases, with 4 bases of the junction left unmatched. CDR3 length: 14 residues. Germline V gene data show CDR1 as MNHEY and CDR2 as SMNVEV (reference sequence). TCRdb re-derived calls from the reads in MiXCR, one entry per CDR3 protein. The sample has 350,000 to 450,000 distinct CDR3 sequences; around 18% are singletons. The source is a human donor in good health (CMV status not recorded). Some clones in this sample may be carry-over from other donors' samples. The chain couples TRBV27 to TRBJ1-5; 9 nucleotides match TRBD1. Sequencing was performed on PBMCs. The CDR3 nucleotides read TGTGCCAGCAGTTTGACAGGGGGGACCCAGCCCCAGCATTTT. Translating gives CASSLTGGTQPQHF.